These 32 T cell receptor beta chains were sequenced from one sample in a study of T cells in Graves' hyperthyroidism and ophthalmopathy. Authors of the study amplified TCR beta CDR3 regions from RNA transcripts. The HTBI set primed first-round TCR CDR3 RT-PCR. TCRdb reanalysed the multiplex PCR reads using MiXCR and keeps one entry per CDR3 protein. The data hold under 800,000 distinct CDR3 sequences, with 11% to 15% observed a single time. Sequencing was done on a sample of blood. These receptors were collected from a woman aged 18-29 years with Graves' hyperthyroidism.

The chain couples TRBV20-1 to TRBJ2-2; a possible D gene is TRBD2 (6 bases). Trimming cost V 5 bases and J 1 base, with 14 bases left between them. CDR3 length: 15 residues. Germline V CDR1 and CDR2: DFQATT, SNEGSKA (reference sequence). The CDR3 region is CSAHSTSKNTGELFF. For the CDR3, the DNA is TGCAGTGCTCATAGTACTAGCAAGAACACCGGGGAGCTGTTTTTT.

This clonotype was seen a few times. The CDR3 spells CASSPGRWTGANVLTF. Here the CDR3 DNA reads TGTGCCAGCAGCCCTGGACGGTGGACTGGGGCCAACGTCCTGACTTTC. The J gene is TRBJ2-6, the V gene TRBV5-5; no clear D. The germline gives CDR1 SGHKS, CDR2 YYEKEE (reference sequence). The V and J ends lost 4 bases and 2 bases respectively, with 13 bases between them. The CDR3 loop spans 16 amino acids.

This clonotype has a count of ten or more. The chain has TRBV12-3 or TRBV12-4 and TRBJ2-7; 11 nucleotides line up with TRBD2. This CDR3 has 18 residues. Trimming took 2 bases from V and 0 from J; bases not matched to a gene: 9. The chain's CDR3 is CASSLIGLAGPSSYEQYF. The CDR3 DNA follows: TGTGCCAGCAGTTTAATTGGACTAGCGGGCCCTAGCTCCTACGAGCAGTACTTC.

This clonotype was picked up many times. V and J are TRBV20-1 and TRBJ2-1; the D gene is possibly TRBD1 (6 bases). The CDR3 extends over 21 amino acids. Germline CDR1 reads DFQATT; CDR2 reads SNEGSKA (reference sequence). The V end lost 4 bases, the J end lost 0 bases, and 31 bases lay between the germline ends. CDR3 coding DNA: TGCAGTGCTACGGGAATGAACATCCGGGACAACCTTCAACTCTCCTACAATGAGCAGTTCTTC. Encoded protein: CSATGMNIRDNLQLSYNEQFF.

The gene calls are TRBV15 and TRBJ1-2, with TRBD1 matching over 9 bases. Germline CDR1 reads LNHNV; CDR2 reads YYDKDF (reference sequence). The V segment lost 3 bases and the J segment 8 bases; nucleotides outside the gene matches: 19. The CDR3 length is 18 residues. The CDR3 nucleotides are TGTGCCACCAGCAGGCCGGGGACAGGGCCCCGCGGGATACTAGGCTACACCTTC. As protein: CATSRPGTGPRGILGYTF.

This clonotype showed up many times. The CDR3 loop reads CASSLTLGGYGYTF. The CDR3 DNA reads TGTGCCAGCAGTCTGACCCTTGGGGGCTATGGCTACACCTTC. This chain connects TRBV28 to TRBJ1-2, with D perhaps TRBD1 (5 bases). CDR1 is MDHEN, CDR2 SYDVKM, per germline. The CDR3 consists of 14 residues. Trimming took off 5 bases at V and 4 bases at J, with 14 bases between the two ends.

The chain is built from TRBV6-5 and TRBJ1-5; the D is unclear. Germline CDR1 and CDR2: MNHEY and SVGAGI. Trimming cost V 2 bases and J 5 bases, with 10 bases left between them. CDR3 length: 14 amino acids. CDR3 protein: CASSYGPRDQPQHF. CDR3 coding DNA: TGTGCCAGCAGTTACGGGCCGAGAGATCAGCCCCAGCATTTT.

This clonotype was recorded once. Sequence at one end of the junction differs from germline and may be a read error. V and J are TRBV4-1 and TRBJ2-5; 10 bases agree with TRBD2. Germline CDR1 MGHRA, CDR2 YSYEKL. The CDR3 loop spans 16 amino acids. The CDR3 nucleotides read TGCGCCGGCAGCCAAGGGAGCGGGGGGGTCCAAGAGACCCAGTACTTC. Residues: CAGSQGSGGVQETQYF.

This clonotype was picked up many times. The chain joins TRBV7-8 to TRBJ2-7; TRBD2 is a possible D gene (6 bases). The CDR3 has 15 amino acids. With 4 bases removed from V and 0 bases from J, the gap between germline ends came to 13 bases. CDR1 and CDR2 (germline): SGHVS, FQNEAQ. CDR3 sequence reads: CASSSFSGSSYEQYF. In nucleotides, the CDR3 is TGTGCCAGCAGCTCTTTTAGCGGCTCCTCCTACGAGCAGTACTTC.

This chain uses TRBV18 with TRBJ2-1; no definite D call. CDR1 is KGHSH and CDR2 is LQKENI in the germline V gene. There are 15 residues in the CDR3. V was cut by 5 bases and J by 5 bases, with 16 bases left in between. This CDR3 reads CASSFQVLGNNEQFF. CDR3 in DNA: TGTGCCAGCTCATTCCAGGTGTTGGGCAACAATGAGCAGTTCTTC.

This clonotype showed up many times. This rearrangement joins TRBV29-1 to TRBJ2-7, with TRBD2 identical over 7 bases. The CDR3 runs 14 residues. CDR1 is SQVTM and CDR2 is ANQGSEA in the germline V gene. The ends lost 6 bases at V and 0 bases at J; junction bases unmatched: 8. CDR3 in amino acids: CSVDGGKSSYEQYF. CDR3 sequence (DNA): TGCAGCGTCGACGGGGGGAAGAGCTCCTACGAGCAGTACTTC.

This clonotype appeared once. The chain has TRBV6-1 and TRBJ1-2; 12 bases are shared with TRBD1. V lost 2 bases to trimming and J lost 7 bases; unmatched junction nucleotides: 5. CDR3 length: 15 residues. Per the germline V gene, CDR1 is MNHNS and CDR2 is SASEGT. CDR3 loop: CASSELGQGAGGYTF. CDR3 in DNA: TGTGCCAGCAGTGAATTGGGACAGGGGGCAGGTGGCTACACCTTC.

The V call is TRBV19, the J call TRBJ2-1; possibly TRBD1 for D (6 bases). Germline lookup yields CDR1 LNHDA and CDR2 SQIVND (reference sequence). The CDR3 totals 15 residues. V shed 7 bases and J shed 3 bases, with 16 bases lying between them. The DNA of the CDR3 is TGTGCCAGTACCCCGACAGGAAGGAACTACAATGAGCAGTTCTTC. Protein sequence: CASTPTGRNYNEQFF.

J is TRBJ1-5 and V is TRBV28; the D is unclear. V dropped 4 bases and J dropped 4 bases, with 5 bases sitting between them. The CDR3 is made up of 12 amino acids. From germline, CDR1 is MDHEN and CDR2 SYDVKM. The DNA of the CDR3 is TGTGCCAGCAGTTCCGTTAATCAGCCCCAGCATTTT. It is translated as CASSSVNQPQHF.

This clonotype was detected many times. Written as DNA, the CDR3 is TGTGCTAGTGCCATAGAACAACGTGAAGCTTTCTTT. This translates into CASAIEQREAFF. The J gene is TRBJ1-1, the V gene TRBV12-5; D gene ambiguous. The germline V and J ends were trimmed by 7 bases and 7 bases, with 13 bases remaining between them. The CDR3 is 12 amino acids. Germline lookup yields CDR1 LGHNT and CDR2 FRNRAP.

Ten or more counts support this clonotype. CDR3 residues: CASSLVASSNYGYTF. CDR3 in DNA: TGCGCCAGCAGCTTGGTAGCCAGCTCCAACTATGGCTACACCTTC. The chain carries TRBV5-1 and TRBJ1-2; D call uncertain. The V end was cut by 0 bases, the J end by 2 bases, with 11 bases between. The CDR3 is 15 residues long. CDR1 is SGHRS and CDR2 is YFSETQ in the germline V gene.

This clonotype was counted only a few times. This sequence joins TRBV5-6 and TRBJ1-5, with D possibly matching TRBD1 (6 bases). V was shortened by 1 base and J by 6 bases, with 11 bases between the two germline ends. Germline V gene sequence: CDR1 SGHDT, CDR2 YYEEEE. This CDR3 is 14 amino acids long. The CDR3 DNA reads TGTGCCAGCAGCTTGCGACAGGCCCCTCAGCCCCAGCATTTT. Translating it yields CASSLRQAPQPQHF.

The rearrangement uses TRBV7-8 and TRBJ1-1; the D gene is possibly TRBD1 (5 bases). This CDR3 spans 16 amino acids. Germline V CDR1 and CDR2: SGHVS, FQNEAQ. The V end lost 4 bases, the J end lost 0 bases, and 15 bases lay between the germline ends. CDR3 in DNA: TGTGCCAGCAGCTCAGGGAGGGATTTCATGAACACTGAAGCTTTCTTT. Encoded protein: CASSSGRDFMNTEAFF.

A few counts support this clonotype. The chain recombines TRBV7-9 with TRBJ1-6, with 7 nucleotides matching TRBD1. The germline V gene has CDR1 SEHNR and CDR2 FQNEAQ (reference sequence). This CDR3 is 16 amino acids long. Germline trimming cut 5 bases from V and 7 bases from J; bases unmatched to any gene: 11. The DNA of the CDR3 is TGTGCCAGCAGCCGGGACAGAATGAGCCGGAATTCACCCCTCCACTTT. It encodes CASSRDRMSRNSPLHF.

Many counts were recorded for this clonotype. The chain couples TRBV2 to TRBJ1-3, with 9 bases lining up with TRBD1. From germline, CDR1 is SNHLY and CDR2 FYNNEI. V shed 4 bases, J shed 0 bases, and the junction held 4 bases outside the gene matches. The CDR3 runs to 16 residues. CDR3 DNA: TGTGCCAGCAGTGTACAGGGGGCCACCTCTGGAAACACCATATATTTT. It encodes CASSVQGATSGNTIYF.

This clonotype was counted a few times. This chain connects TRBV15 to TRBJ2-2; D is undetermined. From germline, CDR1 is LNHNV and CDR2 YYDKDF (reference sequence). The CDR3 has 13 amino acids. Between the trimmed V and J ends, which lost 1 base and 7 bases, there was a span of 7 bases. The CDR3 spells CATSRGPDGELFF. The DNA for the CDR3 is TGTGCCACCAGCAGAGGACCCGACGGGGAGCTGTTTTTT.

This clonotype was seen ten or more times. The gene calls are TRBV30 and TRBJ1-6; 8 bases are shared with TRBD1. The CDR3 is 14 amino acids. The V and J ends lost 0 bases and 10 bases, in that order; junction bases with no gene match: 5. The germline V gene has CDR1 GTSNPN and CDR2 SVGIG (reference sequence). The CDR3 DNA is TGTGCCTGGAGTGTAAAACAGGGGGTATCACCCCTCCACTTT. Translated: CAWSVKQGVSPLHF.

This clonotype showed up many times. The V and J genes are TRBV20-1 and TRBJ2-1; unclear D gene. Germline CDR1 DFQATT, CDR2 SNEGSKA (reference sequence). Trimming left V 3 bases short and J 4 bases short, with 7 bases between. This CDR3 is 12 amino acids long. CDR3 in amino acids: CSASGPYNEQFF. The CDR3 nucleotides read TGCAGTGCTAGCGGACCTTACAATGAGCAGTTCTTC.

This clonotype appeared many times. This chain joins TRBV30 and TRBJ2-7; D may be TRBD1 (6 bases). V was pared by 2 bases and J by 2 bases, with 13 bases between. CDR1 is GTSNPN and CDR2 is SVGIG in the germline V gene (reference sequence). This CDR3 contains 14 residues. Written as DNA, the CDR3 is TGTGCCTGGAGTACCTCTGACAGGACCTACGAGCAGTACTTC. This translates into CAWSTSDRTYEQYF.

In its sample, this clonotype was seen many times. V and J are TRBV7-9 and TRBJ2-7; D might be TRBD2 (6 bases). The CDR3 extends over 16 amino acids. Per the germline V gene, CDR1 is SEHNR and CDR2 is FQNEAQ (reference sequence). The ends were cut back, 5 bases at V and 4 bases at J, with 21 bases in the middle. CDR3 sequence (DNA): TGTGCCAGCAGCCCCAGACTGGTGCCTGGAGGGTACGAGCAGTACTTC. Protein product: CASSPRLVPGGYEQYF.

The chain joins TRBV19 to TRBJ2-1; D is possibly TRBD2 (6 bases). The CDR3 is 16 amino acids. Trimming took 5 bases from V and 0 from J, leaving 14 bases between them. Germline CDR1 reads LNHDA; CDR2 reads SQIVND (reference sequence). The CDR3 nucleotides read TGTGCCAGTAGTCCTGGATTGGGGGGCTCCTACAATGAGCAGTTCTTC. As protein: CASSPGLGGSYNEQFF.

This clonotype was counted at least ten times. The J gene is TRBJ1-1, the V gene TRBV24-1; TRBD1 matches 7 bases. In germline, CDR1 is KGHDR, CDR2 SFDVKD. The CDR3 covers 15 residues. Losses at the gene ends were 4 bases for V and 0 bases for J; bases not matched to a gene: 4. CDR3 region: CATSDGTDLNTEAFF. The CDR3 nucleotides are TGTGCCACCAGTGACGGGACAGACTTGAACACTGAAGCTTTCTTT.

This clonotype was seen a few times. The chain employs TRBV4-3 and TRBJ1-2, with 7 bases aligning to TRBD1. The CDR3 has 17 amino acids. J lost 2 bases, V lost 2 bases, and 11 bases had no gene match. Per the germline V gene, CDR1 is LGHNA and CDR2 is YSLEER. Here the CDR3 DNA reads TGCGCCAGCAGCCAATGGCGTACCGGGACAGAGAACTATGGCTACACCTTC. Its translation: CASSQWRTGTENYGYTF.

The chain employs TRBV7-9 and TRBJ2-7; TRBD1 matches at 7 bases. Germline CDR1 and CDR2: SEHNR and FQNEAQ (reference sequence). This CDR3 is built from 14 residues. J lost 5 bases, V lost 6 bases, and 10 bases had no gene match. This CDR3 reads CASRPATGTHEQYF. The CDR3 region has the DNA TGTGCCAGCAGACCCGCGACAGGGACCCACGAGCAGTACTTC.

This clonotype was picked up a small number of times. The chain has TRBV11-2 and TRBJ2-3; TRBD1 aligns across 7 bases. V lost 5 bases, J lost 5 bases, and 7 bases stayed unmatched. Germline CDR1 reads SGHAT; CDR2 reads FQNNGV. There are 14 residues in the CDR3. CDR3 amino acids: CASSPRQGEDTQYF. CDR3 nucleotides: TGTGCCAGCAGCCCCAGACAGGGTGAAGATACGCAGTATTTT. The full variable domain, with the rest looked up from reference TRBV11-2 and TRBJ2-3, is EAGVAQSPRYKIIEKRQSVAFWCNPISGHATLYWYQQILGQGPKLLIQFQNNGVVDDSQLPKDRFSAERLKGVDSTLKIQPAKLEDSAVYLCASSPRQGEDTQYFGPGTRLTVL.

This clonotype was seen repeatedly, ten times or more. The chain uses TRBV20-1 and TRBJ2-3; 12 bases line up with TRBD2. The CDR3 extends over 16 amino acids. Germline CDR1 is DFQATT and CDR2 is SNEGSKA (reference sequence). The V and J ends lost 6 bases and 6 bases, in that order; junction bases with no gene match: 13. This CDR3 reads CSAPTSGSERRDTQYF. The CDR3 coding sequence is TGCAGTGCCCCGACTAGCGGGAGCGAGAGGAGGGATACGCAGTATTTT.

This clonotype was recorded at least ten times. The J gene is TRBJ2-7, the V gene TRBV2; possibly TRBD2 for D (6 bases). The CDR3 length is 12 residues. Trimming shortened V by 7 bases and J by 3 bases, and 10 bases separated the two germline ends. Looked up from germline, CDR1 is SNHLY and CDR2 is FYNNEI. The CDR3, as DNA: TGTGCCAGCACCGGGGGAAACTACGAGCAGTACTTC. It translates to CASTGGNYEQYF.